This TCR beta chain was observed in a study of low-dose radiotherapy and immunotherapy resistance in tumors. Study-wide context: The regimen for patients comprised intravenous nivolumab 240 mg every two weeks plus intravenous ipilimumab 1 mg/kg every six weeks. Once cycle 1 day 1 began, patients took oral aspirin 300 mg daily for four cycles.

CDR3 length: 18 residues. Germline CDR1 and CDR2: MDHEN and SYDVKM. The V segment lost 8 bases and the J segment 2 bases; nucleotides outside the gene matches: 13. TRAV and TRBV primers primed cDNA for both TCRalpha and TCRbeta. TCRs were amplified for around 21 PCR cycles with a constant-region primer and V-primer adapter. Amplification (by in vitro transcription) was performed on isolated mRNA. TCRdb passed the reads through MiXCR, listing each CDR3 protein once. The table includes tens of thousands of distinct CDR3 sequences, 15% to 20% detected once. Time point given: after trial treatment. Treatment meaning: LDRT plus nivolumab, ipilimumab, low-dose cyclophosphamide and aspirin (RACIN trial). Each donor was administered nivolumab, ipilimumab, aspirin, low-dose cyclophosphamide and low-dose radiotherapy. This clonotype was counted at least ten times.

This receptor was obtained from a male donor with prostate cancer. The chain is built from TRBV28 and TRBJ2-5; 14 positions match TRBD2. Sequencing used PBMCs, obtained after low-dose radiotherapy plus immunotherapy. DNA of the CDR3: TGTGCCAGCTCCCTGACTAGCGGGAGGGCGGGGGTTCAAGAGACCCAGTACTTC. It codes for CASSLTSGRAGVQETQYF.